Sequencing of this T cell receptor (beta chain) was carried out in a study of T cell responses to AZD1222 COVID-19 vaccine. General study points: Sampled repertoires all dated from after the peak T cell response. Unmutated variant regions are reportedly the target of nearly half of TCRs that are spike-specific. Spike was spanned by vaccine-associated CD4 TCRs, which were dominant at 160-218 and 743-854.

With regard to this clone: What it binds is not known.

Germline CDR1 SNHLY, CDR2 FYNNEI. Trimming stripped 4 bases from V and 2 bases from J, with 9 bases between. The CDR3 contains 13 residues. Profiled with immunoSEQ multiplex PCR; TCRdb holds only in-frame clones, not every one. The sample includes approximately 110,000 clones, more than 80% seen only once; the top ten take about 4.4%. The receptor was derived from an adult who received the AZD1222 COVID-19 vaccine. The chain carries TRBV2 and TRBJ2-7; D perhaps matches TRBD2 (5 bases). The sequenced sample was peripheral blood, obtained 28 days after the second AZD1222 dose. The CDR3 protein is CASSGDGTYEQYF. CDR3 DNA: TGTGCCAGCAGTGGTGACGGGACCTACGAGCAGTACTTC.